This TCR beta chain was captured by sequencing in a study of early T cells in non-severe SARS-CoV-2 infection. Individually, cDNA molecules had unique molecular identifiers attached to them. TCRdb passed the 5' RACE reads through MiXCR, listing each CDR3 protein once. The table includes almost 30,000 distinct CDR3 sequences, under 6% detected once. This clonotype was picked up many times. Its antigen is unknown. CDR3 length: 13 residues. Trimming removed 4 bases from V and 6 bases from J, with 12 bases in between. The germline V gene has CDR1 DFQATT and CDR2 SNEGSKA (reference sequence). Points from the study as a whole: Matching with VDJdb favored anti-spike CD8 responses (missing private and CD4 specificities).

The chain combines TRBV20-1 with TRBJ1-4; perhaps TRBD1 as D (6 bases). This TCR was sampled from an adult who was a healthcare worker with PCR-confirmed SARS-CoV-2 infection or an uninfected control (not recorded which). Material: whole blood. The CDR3 bases are TGCAGTGCTACTGGGACAATGGATGAAAAACTGTTTTTT. Translation gives CSATGTMDEKLFF.